The 8 T cell receptor beta chains listed next were all sequenced from one sample in a study of technical replicates of blood from a few donors. Clones were read by immunoSEQ multiplex PCR, and TCRdb kept only the in-frame ones, dropping some. In the table there are approximately 13,000 clones, 70% to 80% of which are singletons. Material for sequencing was PBMCs. Source of these receptors: a human donor in good health.

This clone is medium-sized (0.01 to 0.1%) within its sample. The V call is TRBV5-6, the J call TRBJ2-7; maybe TRBD1 (6 bases). The V gene's germline CDR1 is SGHDT and CDR2 YYEEEE. The CDR3 sequence is 13 residues long. V was trimmed by 2 bases and J by 2 bases, leaving 8 bases between them. CDR3 in amino acids: CASSFGGPYEQYF. The CDR3 DNA reads as TGTGCCAGCAGCTTTGGGGGCCCCTACGAGCAGTACTTC.

The gene calls are TRBV5-1 and TRBJ2-5, with D possibly being TRBD1 (5 bases). Germline CDR1 SGHRS, CDR2 YFSETQ. This CDR3 region has 12 residues. The V and J ends lost 7 bases and 1 base respectively, with 8 bases between them. CDR3 DNA sequence: TGCGCCAGCGGCGACAGCCAAGAGACCCAGTACTTC. Translation: CASGDSQETQYF.

The J gene is TRBJ2-1, the V gene TRBV7-6, with D possibly matching TRBD1 (5 bases). Germline values: CDR1 SGHVS, CDR2 FNYEAQ. The V end lost 4 bases, the J end lost 8 bases, and 9 bases lay between the germline ends. The CDR3 has 12 amino acids. CDR3 protein: CASSYIGDEQFF. The CDR3 nucleotides read TGTGCCAGCAGCTATATAGGGGATGAGCAGTTCTTC.

This chain links TRBV6-1 with TRBJ2-1; 9 nucleotides agree with TRBD1. Germline loops: CDR1 MNHNS, CDR2 SASEGT. V lost 4 bases to trimming and J lost 3 bases; unmatched junction nucleotides: 4. This CDR3 is built from 15 residues. DNA for the CDR3: TGTGCCAGCAGTGGCGGACAGGGGAACTACAATGAGCAGTTCTTC. This gives the protein CASSGGQGNYNEQFF.

The chain uses TRBV14 and TRBJ2-5, with TRBD1 matching 9 bases. V was clipped by 6 bases and J by 7 bases; unmatched bases: 6. Germline V gene lookup returns CDR1 SGHDN and CDR2 FVKESK. This CDR3 has 13 amino acids. Written as DNA, the CDR3 is TGTGCCAGCAGTCTACAGGGGGCTGGGACCCAGTACTTC. It yields the protein CASSLQGAGTQYF. Together with reference TRBV14 and TRBJ2-5, the CDR3 gives the full variable domain: EAGVTQFPSHSVIEKGQTVTLRCDPISGHDNLYWYRRVMGKEIKFLLHFVKESKQDESGMPNNRFLAERTGGTYSTLKVQPAELEDSGVYFCASSLQGAGTQYFGPGTRLLVL.

J is TRBJ1-1 and V is TRBV27; D is uncertain. The CDR3 runs 12 residues. Germline CDR1 MNHEY, CDR2 SMNVEV (reference sequence). With 6 bases removed from V and 4 bases from J, the gap between germline ends came to 9 bases. The CDR3 sequence: CASRGSGTEAFF. Written as DNA, the CDR3 is TGTGCCAGCAGGGGCTCCGGCACTGAAGCTTTCTTT.

The chain employs TRBV5-3 and TRBJ2-4; a possible D gene is TRBD2 (5 bases). TRBV5-3 has ORF status, its function being uncertain. The CDR3 length is 14 residues. V gave up 4 bases and J gave up 8 bases, with 16 bases separating them. The CDR3 coding sequence is TGTGCCAGAAGCACACACCCGAAGGAGGACATTCAGTACTTC. Translated, it gives CARSTHPKEDIQYF.

The rearrangement joins TRBV13 to TRBJ2-3, with TRBD1 as a possible D gene (5 bases). The CDR3 consists of 15 residues. Germline CDR1 PRHDT, CDR2 FYEKMQ (reference sequence). Trimming pared 3 bases from V and 0 bases from J, leaving 10 bases between. CDR3 sequence reads: CASSLDMSSTDTQYF. The CDR3 coding sequence is TGTGCCAGCAGCTTGGACATGAGTAGCACAGATACGCAGTATTTT.